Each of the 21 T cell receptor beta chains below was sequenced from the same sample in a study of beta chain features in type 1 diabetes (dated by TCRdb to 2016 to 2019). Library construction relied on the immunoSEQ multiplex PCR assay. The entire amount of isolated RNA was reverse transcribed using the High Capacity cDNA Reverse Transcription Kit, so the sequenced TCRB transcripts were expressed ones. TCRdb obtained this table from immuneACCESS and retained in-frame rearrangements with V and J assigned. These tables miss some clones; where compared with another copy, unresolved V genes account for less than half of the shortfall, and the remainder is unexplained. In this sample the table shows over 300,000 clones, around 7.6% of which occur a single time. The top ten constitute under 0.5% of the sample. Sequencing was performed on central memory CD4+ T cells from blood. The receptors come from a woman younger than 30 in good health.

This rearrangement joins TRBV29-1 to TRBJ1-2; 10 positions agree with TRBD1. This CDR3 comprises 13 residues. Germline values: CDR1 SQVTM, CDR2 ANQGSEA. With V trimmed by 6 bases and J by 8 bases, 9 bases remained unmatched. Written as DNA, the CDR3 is TGCAGCGTAGACCGGGACAGGGGAGGGGGCTACACCTTC. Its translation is CSVDRDRGGGYTF.

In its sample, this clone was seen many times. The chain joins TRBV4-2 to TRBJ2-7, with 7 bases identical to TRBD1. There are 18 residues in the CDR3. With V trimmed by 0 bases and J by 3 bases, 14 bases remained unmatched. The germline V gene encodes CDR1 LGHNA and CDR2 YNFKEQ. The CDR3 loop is CASSQDGRTGLSLYEQYF. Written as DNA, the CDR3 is TGTGCCAGCAGCCAAGATGGCCGGACAGGCCTGAGCCTCTACGAGCAGTACTTC.

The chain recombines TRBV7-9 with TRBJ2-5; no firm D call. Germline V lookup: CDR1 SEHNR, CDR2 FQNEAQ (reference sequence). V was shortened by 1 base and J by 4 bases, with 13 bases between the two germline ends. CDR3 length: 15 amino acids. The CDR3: CASSLVARMGETQYF. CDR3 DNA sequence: TGTGCCAGCAGCTTAGTGGCAAGGATGGGAGAGACCCAGTACTTC. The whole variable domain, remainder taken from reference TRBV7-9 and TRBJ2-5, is DTGVSQNPRHKITKRGQNVTFRCDPISEHNRLYWYRQTLGQGPEFLTYFQNEAQLEKSRLLSDRFSAERPKGSFSTLEIQRTEQGDSAMYLCASSLVARMGETQYFGPGTRLLVL.

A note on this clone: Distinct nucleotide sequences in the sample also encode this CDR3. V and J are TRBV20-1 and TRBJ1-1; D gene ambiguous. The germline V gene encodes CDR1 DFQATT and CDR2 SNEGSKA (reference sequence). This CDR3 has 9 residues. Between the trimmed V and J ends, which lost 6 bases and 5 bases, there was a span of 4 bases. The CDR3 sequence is CSANTEAFF. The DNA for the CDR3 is TGCAGTGCCAATACTGAAGCTTTCTTT.

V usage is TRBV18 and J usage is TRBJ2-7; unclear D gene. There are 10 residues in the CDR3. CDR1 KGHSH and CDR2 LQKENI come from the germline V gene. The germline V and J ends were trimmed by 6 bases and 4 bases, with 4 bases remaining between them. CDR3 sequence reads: CASSYYEQYF. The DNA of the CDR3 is TGTGCCAGCTCGTATTACGAGCAGTACTTC.

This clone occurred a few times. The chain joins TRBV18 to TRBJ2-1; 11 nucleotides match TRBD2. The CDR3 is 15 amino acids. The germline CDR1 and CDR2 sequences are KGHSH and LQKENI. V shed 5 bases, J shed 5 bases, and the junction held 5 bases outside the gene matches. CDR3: CASSTGTSGNNEQFF. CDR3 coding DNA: TGTGCCAGCTCAACCGGGACTAGCGGAAACAATGAGCAGTTCTTC.

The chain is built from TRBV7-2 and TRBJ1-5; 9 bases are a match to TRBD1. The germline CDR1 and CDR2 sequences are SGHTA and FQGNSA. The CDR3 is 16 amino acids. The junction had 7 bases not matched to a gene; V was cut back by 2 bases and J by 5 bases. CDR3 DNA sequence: TGTGCCAGCAGCTTATTCGGAACAGGGGGCTATCAGCCCCAGCATTTT. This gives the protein CASSLFGTGGYQPQHF.

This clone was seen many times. The CDR3 DNA follows: TGTGCCAGCAGCCAAGCTGGCGGAGTGTACAATGAGCAGTTCTTC. Translating it yields CASSQAGGVYNEQFF. This rearrangement joins TRBV4-2 to TRBJ2-1; no clear D gene. V lost 1 base and J lost 4, with 11 bases in between. The germline CDR1 and CDR2 sequences are LGHNA and YNFKEQ. The CDR3 sequence is 15 residues long.

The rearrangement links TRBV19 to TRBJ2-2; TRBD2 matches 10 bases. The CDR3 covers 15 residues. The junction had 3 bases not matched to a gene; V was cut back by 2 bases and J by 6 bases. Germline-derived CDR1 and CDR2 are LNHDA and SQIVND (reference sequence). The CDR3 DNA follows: TGTGCCAGTAGTATAAGCGGGAGGGCCTCCGGGGAGCTGTTTTTT. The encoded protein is CASSISGRASGELFF.

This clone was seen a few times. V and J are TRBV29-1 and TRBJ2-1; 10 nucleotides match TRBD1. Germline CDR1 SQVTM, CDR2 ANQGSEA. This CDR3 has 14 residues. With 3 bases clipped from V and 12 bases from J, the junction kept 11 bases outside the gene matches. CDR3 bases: TGCAGCGTTGATTTGCGTGGGACAGGGGAATGGCAGTTCTTC. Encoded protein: CSVDLRGTGEWQFF.

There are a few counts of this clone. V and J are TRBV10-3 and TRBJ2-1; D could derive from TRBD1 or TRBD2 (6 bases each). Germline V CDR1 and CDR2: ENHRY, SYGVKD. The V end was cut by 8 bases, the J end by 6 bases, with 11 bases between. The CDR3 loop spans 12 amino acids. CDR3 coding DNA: TGTGCCATCGGTGGAGGGGGCAATGAGCAGTTCTTC. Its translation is CAIGGGGNEQFF.

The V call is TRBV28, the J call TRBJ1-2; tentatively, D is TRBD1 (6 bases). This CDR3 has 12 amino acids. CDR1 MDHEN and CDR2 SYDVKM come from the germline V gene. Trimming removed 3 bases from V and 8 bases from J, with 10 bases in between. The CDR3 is CASSLLDRGYTF. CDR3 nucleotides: TGTGCCAGCAGTTTGTTGGACAGAGGCTACACCTTC.

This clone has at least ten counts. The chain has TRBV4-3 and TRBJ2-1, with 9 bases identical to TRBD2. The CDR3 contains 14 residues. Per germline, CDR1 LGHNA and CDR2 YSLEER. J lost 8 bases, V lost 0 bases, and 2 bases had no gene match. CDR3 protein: CASSQDWTSDEQFF. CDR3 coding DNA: TGCGCCAGCAGCCAAGATTGGACTAGCGATGAGCAGTTCTTC.

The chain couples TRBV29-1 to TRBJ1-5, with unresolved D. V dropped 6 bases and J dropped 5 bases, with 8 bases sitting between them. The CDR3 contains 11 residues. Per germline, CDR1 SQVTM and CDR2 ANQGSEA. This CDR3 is CSVEGDQPQHF. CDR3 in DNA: TGCAGCGTCGAGGGTGATCAGCCCCAGCATTTT.

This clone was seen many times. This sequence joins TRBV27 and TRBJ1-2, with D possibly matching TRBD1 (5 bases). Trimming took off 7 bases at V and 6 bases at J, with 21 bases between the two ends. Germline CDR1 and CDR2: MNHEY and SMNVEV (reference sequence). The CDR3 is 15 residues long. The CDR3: CASKPSLGLRDGYTF. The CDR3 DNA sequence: TGTGCCAGCAAACCCTCCCTCGGGCTCAGGGATGGCTACACCTTC.

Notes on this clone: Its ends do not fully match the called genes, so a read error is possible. The CDR3 here is CASSYSRSGETQYF. Written as DNA, the CDR3 is TGTGCCAGCAGTTACTCGCGGTCCGGGGAGACCCAGTACTTC. The chain is built from TRBV10-3 and TRBJ2-5, with D hard to call. Germline loops: CDR1 ENHRY, CDR2 SYGVKD. The CDR3 length is 14 residues.

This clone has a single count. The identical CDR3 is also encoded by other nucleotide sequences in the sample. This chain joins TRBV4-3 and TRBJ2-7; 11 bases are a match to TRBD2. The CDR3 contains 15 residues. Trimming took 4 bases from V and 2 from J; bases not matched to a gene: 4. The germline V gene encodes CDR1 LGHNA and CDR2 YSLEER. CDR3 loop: CASSRGTSGTYEQYF. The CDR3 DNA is TGCGCCAGCAGCCGAGGGACTAGCGGTACCTACGAGCAGTACTTC.

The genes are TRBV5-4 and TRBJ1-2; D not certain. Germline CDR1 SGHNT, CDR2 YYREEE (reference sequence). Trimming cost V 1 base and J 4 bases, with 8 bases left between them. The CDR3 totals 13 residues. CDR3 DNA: TGTGCCAGCAGCTTGCGCGCGGTCTATGGCTACACCTTC. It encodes CASSLRAVYGYTF.

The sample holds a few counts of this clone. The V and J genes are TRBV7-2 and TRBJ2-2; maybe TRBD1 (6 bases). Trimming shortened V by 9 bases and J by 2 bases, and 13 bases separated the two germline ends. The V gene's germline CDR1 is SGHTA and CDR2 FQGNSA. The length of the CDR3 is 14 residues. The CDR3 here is CASQGHRNTGELFF. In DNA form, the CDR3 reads TGTGCCAGTCAGGGACACCGTAACACCGGGGAGCTGTTTTTT.

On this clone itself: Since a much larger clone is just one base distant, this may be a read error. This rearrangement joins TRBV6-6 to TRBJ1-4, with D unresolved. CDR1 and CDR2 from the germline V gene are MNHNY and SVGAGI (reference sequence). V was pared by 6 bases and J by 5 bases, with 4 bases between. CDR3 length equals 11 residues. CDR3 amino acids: CASSLNEKLFF. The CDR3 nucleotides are TGTGCCAGCAGCCTGAATGAAAAACTGTTTTTT.

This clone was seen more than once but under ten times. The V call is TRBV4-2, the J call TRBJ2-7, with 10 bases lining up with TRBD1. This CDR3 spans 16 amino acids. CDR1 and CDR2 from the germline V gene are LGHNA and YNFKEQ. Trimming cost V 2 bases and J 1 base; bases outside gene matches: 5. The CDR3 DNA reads TGTGCCAGCAGCCAATTTGGACAGGGGGGATCCTACGAGCAGTACTTC. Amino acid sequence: CASSQFGQGGSYEQYF.